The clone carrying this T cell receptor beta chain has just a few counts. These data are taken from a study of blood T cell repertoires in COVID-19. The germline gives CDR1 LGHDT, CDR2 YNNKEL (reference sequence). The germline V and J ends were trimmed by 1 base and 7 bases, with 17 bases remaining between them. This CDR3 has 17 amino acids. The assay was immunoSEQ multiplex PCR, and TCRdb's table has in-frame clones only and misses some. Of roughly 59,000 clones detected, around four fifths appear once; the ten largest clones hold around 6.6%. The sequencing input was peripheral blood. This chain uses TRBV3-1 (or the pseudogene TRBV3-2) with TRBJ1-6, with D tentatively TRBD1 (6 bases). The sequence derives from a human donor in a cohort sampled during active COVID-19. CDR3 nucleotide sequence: TGTGCCAGCAGCCAAGCGGGAGGGGGGACAATCAATTCACCCCTCCACTTT. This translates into CASSQAGGGTINSPLHF.